This TCR beta chain stems from a study of blood T cell repertoires in COVID-19 (dated by TCRdb to about 2020). With regard to the full study: Collaborator samples came from the United States, Italy and Spain and covered acute and convalescent phases of COVID-19. The material from the prospective study consisted of cDNA or gDNA derived from T cells, B-cell-depleted T cells, or PBMCs. Sample metadata almost always included a de-identified subject ID, COVID-19 status, age in years and sex. Where HLA class I and class II types were available, the types were taken from metadata supplied by the sample provider, not from assay-based typing. The repertoires were released in a freely available public database meant as a resource for research on the immune response to SARS-CoV-2. The samples were drawn from two sources: the first 160 participants of the ongoing ImmuneRACE study, and 1,254 subjects contributed by 6 global collaborators. The dataset comprised deeply sampled blood TCRbeta repertoires from subjects exposed to, actively infected with, or recovered from COVID-19.

This clone was counted only a few times. Its antigen is currently not known. Base qualities are not at hand, and no much larger clone is one base apart. What the research found in general, with its limitations: How much clinical and demographic metadata was included differed by source and by participant, and the metadata was provided uncurated.

V trim: 6 bases; J trim: 3 bases; unmatched bases: 2. From the cysteine through the phenylalanine, the CDR3 covers 12 amino acids. Solely the CDR3 DNA is kept, with 36 bases framed from the first base. Via the germline V gene, CDR1 is MNHEY and CDR2 SVGAGI. Collaborating institutions collected whole blood in K2EDTA tubes following their own protocols. Collaborator samples were shipped for TCRbeta analysis as frozen whole blood, isolated PBMCs, or DNA extracted from either sample type. The immunoSEQ Assay, a bias-controlled multiplex PCR, was used to amplify TCRbeta CDR3 regions from genomic DNA. In the original analysis: Nucleated cell counts per sample were estimated from amplification of reference gene primers within the assay. To quantify the absolute abundance of each unique TCRbeta CDR3 rearrangement, sequence reads were collapsed and filtered. Productive Simpson clonality was computed per sample as the square root of Simpson's diversity index over productive rearrangements. TCRdb's version of the immuneACCESS table is confined to in-frame rearrangements and falls short of the full clone set. An unresolved V gene accounts for under half of the shortfall where checked; the remainder is of unknown origin. D and trimming were read from the DNA, whereas the V and J calls and clone size are those reported in that table. The sample contains about 120,000 clones, 79% of them found a single time. The top ten hold 35% to 40% of the sample.

Source material: peripheral blood. The receptor's source is a middle-aged man with active or convalescent COVID-19. This receptor chain uses TRBV6-5 and TRBJ2-7; the junction holds 7 bases that match TRBD1. CDR3 sequence: CASRQGLYEQYF. The DNA sequence is given as TGTGCCAGCAGACAGGGGCTCTACGAGCAGTACTTC.